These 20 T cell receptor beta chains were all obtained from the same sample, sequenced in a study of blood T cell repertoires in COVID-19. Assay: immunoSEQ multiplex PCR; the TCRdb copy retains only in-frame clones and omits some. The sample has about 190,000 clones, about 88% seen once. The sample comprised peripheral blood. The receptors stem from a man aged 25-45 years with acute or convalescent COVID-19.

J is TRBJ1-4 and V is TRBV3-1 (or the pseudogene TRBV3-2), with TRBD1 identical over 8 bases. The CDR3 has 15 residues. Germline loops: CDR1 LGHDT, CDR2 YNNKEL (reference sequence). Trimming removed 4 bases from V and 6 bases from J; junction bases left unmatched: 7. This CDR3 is CASSPPGQAYEKLFF. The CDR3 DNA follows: TGTGCCAGCAGCCCTCCGGGACAGGCATATGAAAAACTGTTTTTT.

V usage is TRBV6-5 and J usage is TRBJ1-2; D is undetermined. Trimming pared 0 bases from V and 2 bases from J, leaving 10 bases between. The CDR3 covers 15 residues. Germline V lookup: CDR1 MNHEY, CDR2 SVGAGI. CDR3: CASSYSNRRNYGYTF. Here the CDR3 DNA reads TGTGCCAGCAGTTACTCGAACAGAAGAAACTATGGCTACACCTTC.

The CDR3 region is CASRLRGGSYGYTF. For the CDR3, the DNA is TGTGCCAGTAGACTTAGAGGGGGCAGCTATGGCTACACCTTC. The rearrangement joins TRBV19 to TRBJ1-2, with 7 bases aligning to TRBD1. After removal of 6 bases from V and 4 bases from J, the junction contained 8 bases not matched to a gene. The germline CDR1 and CDR2 sequences are LNHDA and SQIVND (reference sequence). This CDR3 is built from 14 residues. Supplemented by reference TRBV19 and TRBJ1-2, the full variable domain reads DGGITQSPKYLFRKEGQNVTLSCEQNLNHDAMYWYRQDPGQGLRLIYYSQIVNDFQKGDIAEGYSVSREKKESFPLTVTSAQKNPTAFYLCASRLRGGSYGYTFGSGTRLTVV.

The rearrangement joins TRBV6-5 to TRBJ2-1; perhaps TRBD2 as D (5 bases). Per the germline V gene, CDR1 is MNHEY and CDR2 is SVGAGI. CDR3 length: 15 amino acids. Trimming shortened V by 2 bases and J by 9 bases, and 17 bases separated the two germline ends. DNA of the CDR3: TGTGCCAGCAGTTACAATTATGGAGGAGTTTCTGAGCAGTTCTTC. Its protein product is CASSYNYGGVSEQFF.

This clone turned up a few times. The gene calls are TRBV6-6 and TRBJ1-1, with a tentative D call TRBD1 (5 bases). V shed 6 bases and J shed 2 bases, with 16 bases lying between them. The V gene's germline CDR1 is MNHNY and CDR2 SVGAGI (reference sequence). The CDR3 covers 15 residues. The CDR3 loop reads CASSLGGSVNTEAFF. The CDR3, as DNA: TGTGCCAGCAGCCTGGGGGGGTCAGTAAACACTGAAGCTTTCTTT.

This chain's CDR3 is CASRLQGIAEAFF. Written as DNA, the CDR3 is TGTGCCAGCAGGCTACAGGGGATCGCTGAAGCTTTCTTT. This chain joins TRBV12-3 or TRBV12-4 and TRBJ1-1; 7 nucleotides match TRBD1. J was trimmed by 6 bases and V by 6 bases; bases with no gene match: 7. This CDR3 contains 13 residues.

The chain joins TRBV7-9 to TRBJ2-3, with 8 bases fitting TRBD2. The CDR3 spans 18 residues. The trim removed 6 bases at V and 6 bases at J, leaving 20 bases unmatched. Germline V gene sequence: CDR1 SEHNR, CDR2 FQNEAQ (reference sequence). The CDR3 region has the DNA TGTGCCAGCAGTTCCGCGGGGGGCCTTTCGATCCCGGGGGATACGCAGTATTTT. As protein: CASSSAGGLSIPGDTQYF.

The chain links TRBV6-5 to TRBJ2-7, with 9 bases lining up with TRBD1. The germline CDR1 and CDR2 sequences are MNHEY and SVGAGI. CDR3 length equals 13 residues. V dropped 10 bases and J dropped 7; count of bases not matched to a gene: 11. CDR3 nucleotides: TGTGCCAACCGGGACAGGGTCATTCGGGAGCAGTACTTC. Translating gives CANRDRVIREQYF.

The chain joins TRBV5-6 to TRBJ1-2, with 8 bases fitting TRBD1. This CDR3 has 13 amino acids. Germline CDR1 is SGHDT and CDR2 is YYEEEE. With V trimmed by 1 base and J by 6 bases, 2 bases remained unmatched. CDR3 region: CASSLPQGDGYTF. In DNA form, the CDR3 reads TGTGCCAGCAGCTTGCCACAGGGGGATGGCTACACCTTC.

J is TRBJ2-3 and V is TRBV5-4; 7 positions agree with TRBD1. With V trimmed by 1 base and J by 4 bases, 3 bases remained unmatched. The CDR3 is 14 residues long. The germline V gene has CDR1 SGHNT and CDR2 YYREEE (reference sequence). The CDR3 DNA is TGTGCCAGCAGCTTGAATACAGGGGCAGATACGCAGTATTTT. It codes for CASSLNTGADTQYF.

The CDR3 here is CSARDRDIGYTF. As DNA, the CDR3 is TGCAGCGCCCGGGACAGGGACATCGGCTACACCTTC. The chain carries TRBV29-1 and TRBJ1-2, with 9 bases fitting TRBD1. The CDR3 runs to 12 residues. V dropped 7 bases and J dropped 8; count of bases not matched to a gene: 8. Germline values: CDR1 SQVTM, CDR2 ANQGSEA.

CDR3 nucleotide sequence: TGTGCCAGCAGTCTACAAGAGACCCAGTACTTC. It codes for CASSLQETQYF. The chain joins TRBV27 to TRBJ2-5; D ambiguous. CDR1 and CDR2 (germline): MNHEY, SMNVEV (reference sequence). This CDR3 is built from 11 residues. V gave up 5 bases and J gave up 2 bases, with 3 bases separating them.

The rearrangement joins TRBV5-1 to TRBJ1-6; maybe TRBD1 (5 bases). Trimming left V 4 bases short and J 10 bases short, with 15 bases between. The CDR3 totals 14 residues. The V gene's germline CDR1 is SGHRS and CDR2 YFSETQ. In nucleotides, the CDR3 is TGCGCCAGCAGCAGGGGAAAAGTAGACTCACCCCTCCACTTT. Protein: CASSRGKVDSPLHF.

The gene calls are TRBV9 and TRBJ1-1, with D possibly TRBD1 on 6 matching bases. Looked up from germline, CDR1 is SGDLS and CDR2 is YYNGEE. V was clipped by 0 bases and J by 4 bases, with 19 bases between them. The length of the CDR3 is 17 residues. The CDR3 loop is CASSVDPGHALGTEAFF. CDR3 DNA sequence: TGTGCCAGCAGCGTAGACCCGGGACACGCCTTAGGCACTGAAGCTTTCTTT.

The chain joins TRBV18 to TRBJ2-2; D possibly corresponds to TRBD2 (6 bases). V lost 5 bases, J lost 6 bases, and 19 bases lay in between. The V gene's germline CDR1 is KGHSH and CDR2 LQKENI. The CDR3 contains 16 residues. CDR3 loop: CASSGGGGNRAGELFF. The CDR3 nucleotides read TGTGCCAGCTCAGGTGGAGGAGGGAACAGAGCCGGGGAGCTGTTTTTT.

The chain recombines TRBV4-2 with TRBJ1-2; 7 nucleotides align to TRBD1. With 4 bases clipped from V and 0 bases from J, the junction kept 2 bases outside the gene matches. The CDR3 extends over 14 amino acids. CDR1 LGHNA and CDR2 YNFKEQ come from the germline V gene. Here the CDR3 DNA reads TGTGCCAGCAGCCCGGACAGGACTAACTATGGCTACACCTTC. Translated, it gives CASSPDRTNYGYTF.

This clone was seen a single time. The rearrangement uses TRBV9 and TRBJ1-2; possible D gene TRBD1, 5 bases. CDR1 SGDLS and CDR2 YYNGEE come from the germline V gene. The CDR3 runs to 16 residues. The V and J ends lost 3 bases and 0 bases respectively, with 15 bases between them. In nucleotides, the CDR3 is TGTGCCAGCAGCGCCGGCGGGGCCCTAACTAACTATGGCTACACCTTC. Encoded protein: CASSAGGALTNYGYTF.

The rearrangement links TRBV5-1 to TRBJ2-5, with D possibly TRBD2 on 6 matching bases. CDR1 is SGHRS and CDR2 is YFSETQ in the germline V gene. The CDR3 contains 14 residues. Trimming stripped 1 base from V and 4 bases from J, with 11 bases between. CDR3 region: CASSLNRGGETQYF. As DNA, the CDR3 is TGCGCCAGCAGCTTGAATAGGGGAGGAGAGACCCAGTACTTC.

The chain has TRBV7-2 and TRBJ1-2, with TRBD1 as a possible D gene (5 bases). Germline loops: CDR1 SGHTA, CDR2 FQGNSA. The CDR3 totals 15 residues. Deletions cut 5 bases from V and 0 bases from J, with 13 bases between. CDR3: CASSPQGLANYGYTF. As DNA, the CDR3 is TGTGCCAGCAGCCCCCAGGGCTTAGCTAACTATGGCTACACCTTC.

CDR3 nucleotide sequence: TGTGCCAGCACCACAGGGGGCGGTGGGGCCAACGTCCTGACTTTC. Amino acid sequence: CASTTGGGGANVLTF. The chain uses TRBV27 and TRBJ2-6, with 9 bases lining up with TRBD1. The J segment lost 3 bases and the V segment lost 7 bases, leaving 4 bases of the junction unmatched. The germline gives CDR1 MNHEY, CDR2 SMNVEV (reference sequence). The CDR3 spans 15 residues. Looking up the rest from reference TRBV27 and TRBJ2-6 gives the full variable domain: EAQVTQNPRYLITVTGKKLTVTCSQNMNHEYMSWYRQDPGLGLRQIYYSMNVEVTDKGDVPEGYKVSRKEKRNFPLILESPSPNQTSLYFCASTTGGGGANVLTFGAGSRLTVL.